This T cell receptor (beta chain) stems from a study of shared clonotypes between healthy human individuals. This CDR3 has 11 residues. V lost 3 bases and J 7 bases, leaving 7 bases between the germline ends. The germline gives CDR1 SGHVS, CDR2 FQNEAQ. CD45RO-negative, CCR7-selected cells formed the naive CD8 fraction, which excluded terminally differentiated effector memory CD45RA+ cells. Every one of the donors was a Caucasian adult that lived in Nashville, Tennessee. Study results and caveats: Naive CD4 clonotypes were shared across a few donors at roughly 5.3%.

A word on this clone: The antigen remains undetermined.

A deep-level run was used for the assay. Sequencing was performed with immunoSEQ multiplex PCR; in TCRdb, only in-frame clones are kept and a portion is missing. The top ten clones hold 0.085% to 0.11% of a sample with roughly 590,000 clones, 95% of them seen once. This chain uses TRBV7-8 with TRBJ2-7; D ambiguous. Sequencing was done on a sample of naive CD8+ T cells sorted from blood. The receptor was isolated from a woman aged 25 to 39 in good health. The CDR3 is CASSFSGEQYF. As DNA, the CDR3 is TGTGCCAGCAGCTTCAGTGGAGAGCAGTACTTC.